What follows are 18 T cell receptor beta chains derived from one specimen sequenced in a study of OX40 agonist ivuxolimab in advanced cancers. This table comes from immunoSEQ multiplex PCR, and its TCRdb copy is limited to in-frame clones, with some not included. The table lists tens of thousands of clones, 84% of them singletons. The sequenced sample was CD4+ or CD8+ T cells sorted from blood, obtained in a trial of the OX40 agonist ivuxolimab. These receptors were taken from an adult with an advanced solid tumor such as melanoma, head and neck, liver or kidney cancer.

The V and J genes are TRBV7-2 and TRBJ2-6; D might be TRBD1 (5 bases). Germline assignment: CDR1 SGHTA and CDR2 FQGNSA. The CDR3 loop spans 16 amino acids. Trimming pared 1 base from V and 2 bases from J, leaving 9 bases between. CDR3 amino acids: CASSLGPGPGANVLTF. The CDR3, as DNA: TGTGCCAGCAGCTTAGGACCAGGGCCTGGGGCCAACGTCCTGACTTTC.

This clone showed up just once. The chain combines TRBV5-4 with TRBJ1-1; TRBD1 agrees at 7 bases. The CDR3 totals 17 residues. CDR1 is SGHNT and CDR2 is YYREEE in the germline V gene (reference sequence). Trimming cost V 4 bases and J 0 bases; bases outside gene matches: 12. The DNA for the CDR3 is TGTGCCAGCAGCCCAAAGACAGGGCAAACCATGAACACTGAAGCTTTCTTT. This translates into CASSPKTGQTMNTEAFF.

The rearrangement uses TRBV7-2 and TRBJ1-1; TRBD1 might be the D (6 bases). The CDR3 spans 14 residues. CDR1 SGHTA and CDR2 FQGNSA come from the germline V gene. V was clipped by 4 bases and J by 4 bases, with 13 bases between them. As DNA, the CDR3 is TGTGCCAGCAGCTCCAGGGGCTCGGGCACTGAAGCTTTCTTT. Its translation: CASSSRGSGTEAFF.

The chain combines TRBV5-4 with TRBJ1-2, with D perhaps TRBD1 (6 bases). V was cut by 4 bases and J by 0 bases, with 16 bases left in between. This CDR3 region has 16 residues. The V gene's germline CDR1 is SGHNT and CDR2 YYREEE (reference sequence). CDR3 sequence: CASSPSWGRPNYGYTF. Written as DNA, the CDR3 is TGTGCCAGCAGCCCCTCTTGGGGGCGACCTAACTATGGCTACACCTTC.

V gene TRBV6-1 combines with J gene TRBJ1-5; 8 bases agree with TRBD1. The CDR3 loop spans 15 amino acids. Germline values: CDR1 MNHNS, CDR2 SASEGT. The J segment lost 4 bases and the V segment lost 3 bases, leaving 5 bases of the junction unmatched. The CDR3 loop is CASSETGASNQPQHF. In nucleotides, the CDR3 is TGTGCCAGCAGTGAGACAGGGGCATCGAATCAGCCCCAGCATTTT.

This rearrangement joins TRBV6-5 to TRBJ1-1, with D perhaps TRBD1 (5 bases). Trimming took off 2 bases at V and 1 base at J, with 5 bases between the two ends. There are 13 residues in the CDR3. Germline V gene lookup returns CDR1 MNHEY and CDR2 SVGAGI. The CDR3 DNA follows: TGTGCCAGCAGTTACCAGGGGAACACTGAAGCTTTCTTT. Translated: CASSYQGNTEAFF.

The V and J genes are TRBV16 and TRBJ1-1, with TRBD1 as a possible D gene (5 bases). Germline V gene data show CDR1 as KGHSY and CDR2 as FQNENV. The CDR3 covers 17 residues. Trimming pared 6 bases from V and 0 bases from J, leaving 20 bases between. This chain's CDR3 is CASSQRGFLTMNTEAFF. CDR3 nucleotide sequence: TGTGCCAGCAGTCAGAGGGGCTTCCTGACCATGAACACTGAAGCTTTCTTT.

The V gene is TRBV7-2, the J gene TRBJ1-5; tentative D call: TRBD1 (6 bases). CDR1 and CDR2 (germline): SGHTA, FQGNSA. This CDR3 has 15 residues. V was shortened by 4 bases and J by 4 bases, with 14 bases between the two germline ends. CDR3 amino acids: CASSSHNRVNQPQHF. In DNA, the CDR3 is TGTGCCAGCAGCTCACACAACAGGGTAAATCAGCCCCAGCATTTT.

The chain has TRBV4-1 and TRBJ1-1, with 8 positions matching TRBD1. Trimming removed 2 bases from V and 1 base from J; junction bases left unmatched: 6. This CDR3 has 16 residues. Germline CDR1 and CDR2: MGHRA and YSYEKL. CDR3: CASSQYLGQGNTEAFF. The DNA for the CDR3 is TGCGCCAGCAGCCAATATTTAGGACAGGGGAACACTGAAGCTTTCTTT.

A single count supports this clone. The rearrangement joins TRBV6-5 to TRBJ2-1; D gene uncertain. Trimming removed 6 bases from V and 9 bases from J, with 21 bases in between. Germline V CDR1 and CDR2: MNHEY, SVGAGI. The CDR3 is made up of 15 amino acids. The CDR3 bases are TGTGCCAGCAGGCGGTGGGGTTCTTCCTTTCTTGAGCAGTTCTTC. It is translated as CASRRWGSSFLEQFF.

This chain links TRBV4-1 with TRBJ1-2; no definite D call. CDR1 and CDR2 from the germline V gene are MGHRA and YSYEKL. V was trimmed by 1 base and J by 4 bases, leaving 10 bases between them. The CDR3 is made up of 14 amino acids. In nucleotides, the CDR3 is TGCGCCAGCAGCCAAGTTTCGGGGAGCTATGGCTACACCTTC. Its translation is CASSQVSGSYGYTF.

The chain recombines TRBV11-2 with TRBJ1-6; maybe TRBD1 (6 bases). This CDR3 has 14 amino acids. V was pared by 0 bases and J by 9 bases, with 9 bases between. Germline values: CDR1 SGHAT, CDR2 FQNNGV. The CDR3 DNA follows: TGTGCCAGCAGCTTAGATCAGGGGTTTTCACCCCTCCACTTT. As protein: CASSLDQGFSPLHF.

The V and J genes are TRBV5-1 and TRBJ2-1; D might be TRBD1 (6 bases). V was cut by 0 bases and J by 1 base, with 11 bases left in between. This CDR3 contains 16 residues. Germline loops: CDR1 SGHRS, CDR2 YFSETQ. The CDR3 loop reads CASSLEAGVSYNEQFF. The CDR3 DNA follows: TGCGCCAGCAGCTTGGAAGCAGGGGTTTCCTACAATGAGCAGTTCTTC.

V gene TRBV11-2 combines with J gene TRBJ1-1; 11 nucleotides align to TRBD1. Per germline, CDR1 SGHAT and CDR2 FQNNGV. V shed 7 bases and J 0 bases; nucleotides not matched to a gene: 10. This CDR3 region has 17 residues. CDR3 residues: CASTSQDRGLVNTEAFF. CDR3 nucleotides: TGTGCCAGCACCTCCCAGGACAGGGGGCTGGTGAACACTGAAGCTTTCTTT.

This chain uses TRBV28 with TRBJ2-7; D tentatively reads TRBD1 or TRBD2 (5 bases each). This CDR3 spans 11 amino acids. Germline V gives CDR1 MDHEN, CDR2 SYDVKM. CDR3 sequence: CASSFEGFWDV. The CDR3 DNA follows: TGTGCCAGCAGTTTCGAGGGGTTTTGGGACGTC.

The CDR3 DNA follows: TGTGCCAGCAGCTTTCAAAGTACGCCTAACTATGGCTACACCTTC. Amino acids: CASSFQSTPNYGYTF. This chain joins TRBV5-6 and TRBJ1-2; D is uncertain. The ends were cut back, 2 bases at V and 0 bases at J, with 11 bases in the middle. Looked up from germline, CDR1 is SGHDT and CDR2 is YYEEEE. The CDR3 extends over 15 amino acids.

The CDR3 sequence is CASSLRPVSSTDTQYF. The CDR3 DNA reads TGTGCCAGCAGCTTACGCCCTGTCTCTAGCACAGATACGCAGTATTTT. The rearrangement uses TRBV7-3 and TRBJ2-3, with D unresolved. Germline CDR1 is SGHTA and CDR2 is FQGTGA. Trimming pared 2 bases from V and 0 bases from J, leaving 12 bases between. The CDR3 covers 16 residues.

V is TRBV5-5 and J is TRBJ1-5; D unresolved. Trimming took off 4 bases at V and 0 bases at J, with 11 bases between the two ends. Per the germline V gene, CDR1 is SGHKS and CDR2 is YYEKEE (reference sequence). This CDR3 is 15 amino acids long. CDR3 DNA sequence: TGTGCCAGCAGCCCGGAGGCGTATAGCAATCAGCCCCAGCATTTT. Its translation: CASSPEAYSNQPQHF.